This T cell receptor (beta chain) was sequenced for a study of T cell responses to AZD1222 COVID-19 vaccine. Study results and caveats: Among the donors, most were white British and more were female, and clonal diversity was possibly underestimated. The study found vaccine-associated CD4 TCRs spanning spike, dominant at 160-218 and 743-854.

Measured with immunoSEQ multiplex PCR; TCRdb has only the in-frame clones, and not every one. This table has 80,000 to 100,000 clones, roughly 86% appearing once. In the case of this clone: As yet, its antigen is unknown.

The TCR originated in an adult who received the AZD1222 COVID-19 vaccine. The material sequenced was peripheral blood, taken 28 days after the second AZD1222 dose.

CDR3 nucleotide sequence: TGTGCTAGTGGTTCGAATCCGGGACAGCTCACTGAAGCTTTCTTT. Its translation: CASGSNPGQLTEAFF. This chain links TRBV12-5 with TRBJ1-1; TRBD1 aligns across 7 bases. V shed 4 bases, J shed 4 bases, and the junction held 9 bases outside the gene matches. Germline V gives CDR1 LGHNT, CDR2 FRNRAP. The CDR3 spans 15 residues.